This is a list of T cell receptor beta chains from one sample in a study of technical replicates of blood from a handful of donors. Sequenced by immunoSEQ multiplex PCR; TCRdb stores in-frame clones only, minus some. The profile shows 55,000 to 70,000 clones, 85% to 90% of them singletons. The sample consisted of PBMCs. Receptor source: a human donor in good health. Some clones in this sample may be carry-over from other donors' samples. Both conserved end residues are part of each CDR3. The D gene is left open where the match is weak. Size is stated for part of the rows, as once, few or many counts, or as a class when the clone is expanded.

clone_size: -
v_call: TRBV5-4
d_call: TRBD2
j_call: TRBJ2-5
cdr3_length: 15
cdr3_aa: CASSSRLAGLETQYF
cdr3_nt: TGTGCCAGCAGCTCCAGACTAGCGGGATTGGAGACCCAGTACTTC

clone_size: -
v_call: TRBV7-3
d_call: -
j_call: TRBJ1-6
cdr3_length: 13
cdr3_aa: CASSHSNNSPLHF
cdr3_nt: TGTGCCAGCAGCCACTCCAATAATTCACCCCTCCACTTT

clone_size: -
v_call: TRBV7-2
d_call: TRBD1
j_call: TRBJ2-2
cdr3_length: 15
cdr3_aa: CASSLGQGTPGELFF
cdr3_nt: TGTGCCAGCAGCTTAGGACAGGGGACCCCCGGGGAGCTGTTTTTT

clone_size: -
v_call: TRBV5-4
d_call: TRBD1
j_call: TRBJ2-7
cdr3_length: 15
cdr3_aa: CASSSGTGVSYEQYF
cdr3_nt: TGTGCCAGCAGCTCCGGGACAGGGGTTTCCTACGAGCAGTACTTC

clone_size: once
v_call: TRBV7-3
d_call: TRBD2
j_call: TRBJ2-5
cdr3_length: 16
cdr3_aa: CASSLTERGAQETQYF
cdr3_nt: TGTGCCAGCAGCTTAACCGAGCGGGGGGCTCAAGAGACCCAGTACTTC

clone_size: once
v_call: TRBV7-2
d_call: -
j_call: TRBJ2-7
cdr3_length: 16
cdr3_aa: CASSLALSLGHVEQYF
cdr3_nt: TGTGCCAGCAGCTTAGCTTTGTCACTAGGTCATGTCGAGCAGTACTTC

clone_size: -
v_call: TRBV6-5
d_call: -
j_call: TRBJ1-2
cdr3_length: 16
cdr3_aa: CASSSGSTRFNYGYTF
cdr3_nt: TGTGCCAGCAGTTCGGGATCCACCCGATTTAACTATGGCTACACCTTC

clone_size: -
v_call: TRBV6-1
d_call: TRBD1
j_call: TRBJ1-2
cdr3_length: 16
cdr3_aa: CASSEAYGEGARGYTF
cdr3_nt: TGTGCCAGCAGTGAAGCTTATGGAGAGGGGGCGAGGGGCTACACCTTC

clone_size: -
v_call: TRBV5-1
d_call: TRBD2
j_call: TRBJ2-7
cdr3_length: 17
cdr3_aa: CASSFAGTSKSGEEQYF
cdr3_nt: TGCGCCAGCAGCTTCGCCGGGACTAGCAAATCCGGGGAAGAGCAGTACTTC

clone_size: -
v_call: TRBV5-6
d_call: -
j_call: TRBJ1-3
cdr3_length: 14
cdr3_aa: CASSLPGSGNTIYF
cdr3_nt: TGTGCCAGCAGCTTGCCAGGTTCTGGAAACACCATATATTTT

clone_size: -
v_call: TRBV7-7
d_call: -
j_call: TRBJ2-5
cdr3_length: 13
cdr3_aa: CASSLGQMETQYF
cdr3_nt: TGTGCCAGCAGCTTAGGACAGATGGAGACCCAGTACTTC

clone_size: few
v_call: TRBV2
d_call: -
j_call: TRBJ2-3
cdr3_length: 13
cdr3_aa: CAKGTTSTDTQYF
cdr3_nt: TGTGCCAAAGGGACAACTAGCACAGATACGCAGTATTTT

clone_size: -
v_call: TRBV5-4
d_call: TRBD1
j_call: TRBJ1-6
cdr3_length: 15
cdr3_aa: CASTLGQGLNSPLHF
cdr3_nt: TGTGCCAGCACCCTAGGACAGGGTTTGAATTCACCCCTCCACTTT

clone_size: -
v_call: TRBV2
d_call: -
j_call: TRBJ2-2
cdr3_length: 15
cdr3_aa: CASRGGKANTGELFF
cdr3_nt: TGTGCCAGCAGAGGAGGTAAAGCGAACACCGGGGAGCTGTTTTTT

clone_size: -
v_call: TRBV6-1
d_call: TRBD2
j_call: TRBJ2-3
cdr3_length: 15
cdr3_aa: CASSGTSGGADTQYF
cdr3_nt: TGTGCCAGCAGTGGGACTAGCGGGGGGGCAGATACGCAGTATTTT

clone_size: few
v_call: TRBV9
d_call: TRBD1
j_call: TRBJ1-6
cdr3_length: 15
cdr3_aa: CASSVEGTGGSPLHF
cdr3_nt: TGTGCCAGCAGCGTAGAAGGGACAGGGGGTTCACCCCTCCACTTT

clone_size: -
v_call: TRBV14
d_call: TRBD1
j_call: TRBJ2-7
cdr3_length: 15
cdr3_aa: CASSLQTGTQYEQYF
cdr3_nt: TGTGCCAGCAGCCTCCAGACAGGGACGCAATACGAGCAGTACTTC

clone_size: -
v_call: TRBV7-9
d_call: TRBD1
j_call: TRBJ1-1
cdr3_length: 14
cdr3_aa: CASRMGQANTEAFF
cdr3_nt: TGTGCCAGCAGGATGGGACAGGCGAACACTGAAGCTTTCTTT

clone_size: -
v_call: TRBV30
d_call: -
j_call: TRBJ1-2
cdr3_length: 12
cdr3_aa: CAWSGNRDGYTF
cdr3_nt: TGTGCCTGGAGTGGAAACAGGGATGGCTACACCTTC

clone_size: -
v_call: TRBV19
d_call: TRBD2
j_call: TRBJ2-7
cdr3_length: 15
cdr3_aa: CASSLAGEAAYEQYF
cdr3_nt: TGTGCCAGTAGCCTAGCGGGGGAGGCGGCCTACGAGCAGTACTTC

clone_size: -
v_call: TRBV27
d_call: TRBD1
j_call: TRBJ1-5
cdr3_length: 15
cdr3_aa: CASSPRTGGGQPQHF
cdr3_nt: TGTGCCAGCAGTCCGAGGACAGGGGGAGGTCAGCCCCAGCATTTT

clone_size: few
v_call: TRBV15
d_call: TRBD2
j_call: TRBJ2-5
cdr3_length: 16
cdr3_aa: CATSTLAGDPQETQYF
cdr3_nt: TGTGCCACCAGCACATTAGCGGGAGACCCCCAAGAGACCCAGTACTTC

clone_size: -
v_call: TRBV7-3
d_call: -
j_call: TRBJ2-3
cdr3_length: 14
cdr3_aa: CASSLSHTTDTQYF
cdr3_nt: TGTGCCAGCAGCTTAAGCCACACCACAGATACGCAGTATTTT